The rows below give T cell receptor beta chains drawn from one sample of a study of human T cells and chemical hapten exposure. TCRdb used MiXCR to reprocess the RACE reads, holding one entry per CDR3 protein. Found here are around 260,000 distinct CDR3 sequences, roughly 8.9% of them singletons; the top ten hold about 2.1%. Sample: whole blood, taken in connection with sensitization to the hapten diphenylcyclopropenone (DPC). The source is a woman in her 40s with alopecia areata. Some clones in this sample may be carry-over from other donors' samples. The CDR3 runs from the conserved cysteine through the conserved F or W. A D gene is named only where the DNA matches it firmly. The size of a clone is reported for some rows only, either as once, few or many, or as a class for expanded clones.

V gene	D gene	clone size	J gene	CDR3 DNA	CDR3 protein
TRBV6-1	NA	many	TRBJ2-1	TGTGCCAGCAGGACGACGCGTGAGCAGTTCTTC	CASRTTREQFF
TRBV7-8	NA	few	TRBJ2-3	TGTGCCAGCAGCCCGAACCGGCGAGATACGCAGTATTTT	CASSPNRRDTQYF
TRBV7-2	NA	NA	TRBJ2-1	TGTGCCAGCAGCTTAAAGATAACGTTTGTATACCCAGGGGTCTCCTACAATGAGCAGTTCTTC	CASSLKITFVYPGVSYNEQFF
TRBV5-1	NA	NA	TRBJ2-1	TGCGCCAGCAGCTTGAGTGTGACTAACAATGAGCAGTTCTTC	CASSLSVTNNEQFF
TRBV27	TRBD1	NA	TRBJ2-7	TGTGCCAGCAGTGTGACAGGGTCCTACGAGCAGTACTTC	CASSVTGSYEQYF
TRBV7-9	NA	NA	TRBJ1-1	TGTGCCGGCCTCAGGCTCACTGAAGCTTTCTTT	CAGLRLTEAFF
TRBV13	NA	few	TRBJ1-1	TGTGCCAGCAGCTTAGGGCGGCTACTGAACACTGAAGCTTTCTTT	CASSLGRLLNTEAFF
TRBV14	NA	NA	TRBJ1-2	TGTGCCAGCAGCCAAGTAGGAGATGGTTATGGCTACACCTTC	CASSQVGDGYGYTF
TRBV20-1	TRBD1	NA	TRBJ1-5	TGCAGTGCTAGAGTCGACAGGGGGTATGGAAATCAGCCCCAGCATTTT	CSARVDRGYGNQPQHF
TRBV2	TRBD1	NA	TRBJ1-4	TGTGCCAGCAGGCTCACAGGGGTCGGAGAAAAACTGTTTTTT	CASRLTGVGEKLFF
TRBV5-1	TRBD1	few	TRBJ1-1	TGCGCCAGCGGGGGACAGGTTAACACTGAAGCTTTCTTT	CASGGQVNTEAFF
TRBV6-5	NA	many	TRBJ1-6	TGTGCCAGCAGGACACCGGCGGGGAATTCACCCCTCCACTTT	CASRTPAGNSPLHF
TRBV9	NA	many	TRBJ2-3	TGTGCCAGCAGCTCTACTAGTTCGGGTGGCGATACGCAGTATTTT	CASSSTSSGGDTQYF
TRBV7-2	NA	few	TRBJ2-4	TGTGCCAGCAGCTTCCCCTTAGACCCCCGCGGGAACATTCAGTACTTC	CASSFPLDPRGNIQYF
TRBV5-1	NA	NA	TRBJ2-5	TGCGCCAGCAGCCTCAGCGGGTACAGGGAGACCCAGTACTTC	CASSLSGYRETQYF
TRBV7-2	NA	few	TRBJ1-2	TGTGCCAGCAGCTTAGCTTTGGCTAAGGGAGACTATGGCTACACCTTC	CASSLALAKGDYGYTF
TRBV6-5	NA	few	TRBJ2-7	TGTGCCAGCAGTTACTCGGGACTCGACTCCTACGAGCAGTACTTC	CASSYSGLDSYEQYF
TRBV7-9	TRBD1	many	TRBJ2-7	TGTGCCAGCAGCCGGGACAGGGGGCCCTCCTACGAGCAGTACTTC	CASSRDRGPSYEQYF
TRBV4-2	NA	NA	TRBJ2-3	TGTGCCAGCAGCCAAGATCGTCAGGGAGCGCAGTATTTT	CASSQDRQGAQYF
TRBV7-9	TRBD1	NA	TRBJ2-2	TGTGCCAGCAGCTCCGGGACAGACTCTAGGTCGGACACCGGGGAGCTGTTTTTT	CASSSGTDSRSDTGELFF
TRBV2	TRBD1	NA	TRBJ2-2	TGTGCCAGCAGTGATGATGGGACAGGGGACACCGGGGAGCTGTTTTTT	CASSDDGTGDTGELFF
TRBV28	TRBD2	NA	TRBJ2-1	TGTGCCAGCTTACTAGCGGGAGGAGCCAATGAGCAGTTCTTC	CASLLAGGANEQFF
TRBV6-5	NA	few	TRBJ2-3	TGTGCCAGCAGCCGATCCGGGCTTCTCACAGATACGCAGTATTTT	CASSRSGLLTDTQYF
TRBV20-1	TRBD1	few	TRBJ1-1	TGCAGTGCTAGAGAGGGAACAGGGGGTACTGAAGCTTTCTTT	CSAREGTGGTEAFF
TRBV6-2/TRBV6-3	NA	NA	TRBJ1-1	TGTGCCAGCAGGCAGACAAGCTCCAACACTGAAGCTTTCTTT	CASRQTSSNTEAFF
TRBV25-1	NA	few	TRBJ1-1	TGTGCCAGCAGATCGGGCCGGAACACTGAAGCTTTCTTT	CASRSGRNTEAFF
TRBV10-3	NA	few	TRBJ2-6	TGTGCCATCAGTGACTCAGGGGCCGGGGCCAACGTCCTGACTTTC	CAISDSGAGANVLTF
TRBV5-1	TRBD2	NA	TRBJ2-7	TGCGCCAGCAGGGAGGGAGGGCCCCTCGCCTACGAGCAGTACTTC	CASREGGPLAYEQYF
TRBV6-5	NA	few	TRBJ2-1	TGTGCCAGCAGTTCCCGGTGGACAGACAATGAGCAGTTCTTC	CASSSRWTDNEQFF
TRBV27	NA	NA	TRBJ2-7	TGTGCCAGCAGTTTGCGGGGGCTCGGCTACGAGCAGTACTTC	CASSLRGLGYEQYF
TRBV20-1	TRBD2	many	TRBJ2-1	TGCAGTGCTATACCACAGCGGGAGCCCTCGCATGAGCAGTTCTTC	CSAIPQREPSHEQFF
TRBV3-1	TRBD2	few	TRBJ2-3	TGTGCCAGCAGCTCCGCGGGGGCAGATACGCAGTATTTT	CASSSAGADTQYF
TRBV7-2	TRBD1	few	TRBJ1-5	TGTGCCAGCAGCTTAGACGGGACAGTCACCCGGCCCCAGCATTTT	CASSLDGTVTRPQHF
TRBV24-1	TRBD2	NA	TRBJ2-1	TGTGCCACCAGTGAAGCTAGCGGCTCCTACAATGAGCAGTTCTTC	CATSEASGSYNEQFF
TRBV3-1	NA	NA	TRBJ2-3	TGTGCCAGCAGCCTCCGGCCTATTTTGACAGATACGCAGTATTTT	CASSLRPILTDTQYF
TRBV6-1	TRBD2	NA	TRBJ2-3	TGTGCCAGCGCACGCGGGAGAGGAGTAGATACGCAGTATTTT	CASARGRGVDTQYF
TRBV6-5	NA	few	TRBJ2-5	TGTGCCAGCAGTTACGTTCAAGGGGAGACCCAGTACTTC	CASSYVQGETQYF
TRBV13	NA	many	TRBJ1-1	TGTGCCAGCAGAGGCGGGGTTGAAGCTTTCTTT	CASRGGVEAFF
TRBV7-3	NA	NA	TRBJ2-2	TGTGCCAGCAGCTTAAGTACAACCGGGGAGCTGTTTTTT	CASSLSTTGELFF
TRBV6-5	NA	NA	TRBJ2-7	TGTGCCAGCAGTTATTCTACTTTGGGCGCCTACGAGCAGTACTTC	CASSYSTLGAYEQYF
TRBV20-1	TRBD1	NA	TRBJ1-1	TGCAGTGCTCTAGCGCCACAGGGGGCGGCTGAAGCTTTCTTT	CSALAPQGAAEAFF
TRBV7-2	TRBD2	NA	TRBJ2-4	TGTGCCAGCAGCGGGATCTCCGGGACTAGCGGCAAAAACATTCAGTACTTC	CASSGISGTSGKNIQYF
TRBV7-8	TRBD2	few	TRBJ2-1	TGTGCCAGCAGCTTAGGGGTAGGGACTAGTCTGGGCAATGAGCAGTTCTTC	CASSLGVGTSLGNEQFF
TRBV7-3	NA	few	TRBJ2-7	TGTGCCAGCGTGTGGACAGACCCCTACGAGCAGTACTTC	CASVWTDPYEQYF
TRBV5-1	NA	NA	TRBJ2-7	TGCGCCAGCAGCTTGTTGAGCACCTACGAGCAGTACTTC	CASSLLSTYEQYF